Many counts were recorded for the clone carrying this T cell receptor beta chain. CDR1 is SEHNR, CDR2 FQNEAQ, per germline (reference sequence). This CDR3 is 12 amino acids long. The V and J ends lost 4 bases and 3 bases respectively, with 4 bases between them. TCRdb reprocessed the RT-PCR reads via MiXCR and lists one record per CDR3 protein. The sample has 150,000 to 200,000 distinct CDR3 sequences, approximately 12% seen once; the top ten hold about 29%. This record belongs to a study of response to subunit inactivated influenza vaccine. The sample was also reused in another study, on T cells expressing NK-cell markers. In that study: 5'RACE template switching built TCR beta cDNA with unique molecular identifiers.

This clonotype originated in a man aged 45-60 years who received an inactivated influenza vaccine. The starting material was CD8+ T cells sorted from PBMCs, obtained about 12 days after vaccination. The chain combines TRBV7-9 with TRBJ1-5; D gene ambiguous. The CDR3 protein is CASSSDNQPQHF. The CDR3 coding sequence is TGTGCCAGCAGCTCCGACAATCAGCCCCAGCATTTT.